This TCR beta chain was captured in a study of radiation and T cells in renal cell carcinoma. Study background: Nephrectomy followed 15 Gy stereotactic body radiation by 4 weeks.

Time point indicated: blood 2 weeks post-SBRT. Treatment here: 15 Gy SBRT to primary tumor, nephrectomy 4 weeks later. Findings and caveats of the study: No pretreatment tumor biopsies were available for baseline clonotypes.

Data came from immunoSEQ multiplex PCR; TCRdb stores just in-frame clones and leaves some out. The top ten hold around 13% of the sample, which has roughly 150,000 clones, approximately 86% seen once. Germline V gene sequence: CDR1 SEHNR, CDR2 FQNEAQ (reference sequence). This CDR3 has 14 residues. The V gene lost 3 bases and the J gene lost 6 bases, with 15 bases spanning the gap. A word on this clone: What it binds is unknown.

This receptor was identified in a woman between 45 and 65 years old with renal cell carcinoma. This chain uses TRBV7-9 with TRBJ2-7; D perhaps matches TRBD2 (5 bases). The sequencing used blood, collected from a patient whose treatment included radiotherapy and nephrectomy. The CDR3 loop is CASSFFGLNGEQYF. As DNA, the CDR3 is TGTGCCAGCAGCTTCTTCGGACTCAATGGCGAGCAGTACTTC.